This T cell receptor (beta chain) comes out of a study of technical replicates of blood from several donors. Trimming left V 6 bases short and J 5 bases short, with 16 bases between. The V gene's germline CDR1 is MNHNS and CDR2 SASEGT. The length of the CDR3 is 14 residues. Clones were read by immunoSEQ multiplex PCR, and TCRdb kept only the in-frame ones, dropping some. This table holds tens of thousands of clones, around 96% found once. The chain is built from TRBV6-1 and TRBJ2-5; the D gene is possibly TRBD2 (5 bases). Sequencing input: T cells isolated from PBMCs. The TCR comes from a human donor in good health. The CDR3 is CASSPYSVHETQYF. The CDR3 region has the DNA TGTGCCAGCAGCCCCTATAGCGTACACGAGACCCAGTACTTC.